This T cell receptor (beta chain) emerged from a study of cytomegalovirus exposure and HLA in healthy donors. Sequenced by immunoSEQ multiplex PCR; TCRdb stores in-frame clones only, minus some. The profile covers some 99,000 clones, with roughly 86% appearing a single time and about 2% taken by the ten largest. To note about this clone: What it binds is unknown.

The study, taken as a whole, reports: Most TCR sequences were seen very rarely across donors, but some public TCRs occurred in many. Overall, approximately 150 TCR beta chains were annotated as cytomegalovirus-associated. Subsequent analysis revealed that first-cohort TCR clusters tended to co-occur in the 95 to 150 validation repertoires.

Sequencing was performed on PBMCs. This TCR derives from a woman between 18 and 30 years old in good health and CMV-seronegative.

CDR3 residues: CASNLGASNQPQHF. For the CDR3, the DNA is TGTGCCAGTAACCTGGGGGCGAGCAATCAGCCCCAGCATTTT. V gene TRBV19 combines with J gene TRBJ1-5, with D maybe TRBD1 (6 bases). The CDR3 spans 14 residues. V lost 7 bases, J lost 1 base, and 11 bases lay in between. Germline-derived CDR1 and CDR2 are LNHDA and SQIVND (reference sequence). Together with reference TRBV19 and TRBJ1-5, the CDR3 gives the full variable domain: DGGITQSPKYLFRKEGQNVTLSCEQNLNHDAMYWYRQDPGQGLRLIYYSQIVNDFQKGDIAEGYSVSREKKESFPLTVTSAQKNPTAFYLCASNLGASNQPQHFGDGTRLSIL.